The next 32 T cell receptor beta chains were all read from a single sample in a study of blood T cell repertoires in COVID-19. Produced via immunoSEQ multiplex PCR; TCRdb's table is partial and in-frame only. The sample shows more than 95,000 clones, about 83% of them seen only once. Sequenced input: peripheral blood. The receptors were gathered from a human donor in a cohort sampled during active COVID-19.

This clone was counted a few times. The chain carries TRBV18 and TRBJ1-3, with TRBD1 as a possible D gene (6 bases). Trimming pared 0 bases from V and 3 bases from J, leaving 12 bases between. This CDR3 is built from 16 residues. Germline assignment: CDR1 KGHSH and CDR2 LQKENI. The CDR3 region is CASSPPRGAGGNTIYF. CDR3 DNA: TGTGCCAGCTCACCACCGCGGGGGGCTGGTGGAAACACCATATATTTT.

The chain carries TRBV5-1 and TRBJ1-2; D uncertain. The CDR3 consists of 13 residues. Trimming removed 1 base at V and 5 bases at J, with 9 bases between. Germline V CDR1 and CDR2: SGHRS, YFSETQ. CDR3: CASSLSELYGYTF. CDR3 sequence (DNA): TGCGCCAGCAGCTTGTCGGAGCTTTATGGCTACACCTTC.

V and J are TRBV27 and TRBJ1-6; 10 bases line up with TRBD1. With 3 bases clipped from V and 10 bases from J, the junction kept 3 bases outside the gene matches. The CDR3 is made up of 14 amino acids. Germline assignment: CDR1 MNHEY and CDR2 SMNVEV (reference sequence). CDR3 nucleotide sequence: TGTGCCAGCAGTTTCGGGACAGGGGTATCACCCCTCCACTTT. Its translation: CASSFGTGVSPLHF.

This chain joins TRBV10-1 and TRBJ1-1; D is uncertain. Germline V lookup: CDR1 WNHNN, CDR2 SYGVQD (reference sequence). The V gene lost 3 bases and the J gene lost 2 bases, with 7 bases spanning the gap. The CDR3 has 13 residues. CDR3 bases: TGCGCCAGCAGTGAAGTACTAAACACTGAAGCTTTCTTT. It codes for CASSEVLNTEAFF.

The chain uses TRBV5-1 and TRBJ1-2; D remains unclear. This CDR3 has 10 amino acids. Germline V gives CDR1 SGHRS, CDR2 YFSETQ. V lost 7 bases and J 7 bases, leaving 8 bases between the germline ends. Here the CDR3 DNA reads TGCGCCAGCCCCCCCGGTGGCTACACCTTC. It translates to CASPPGGYTF.

In its sample, this clone was seen a few times. The rearrangement uses TRBV7-9 and TRBJ2-2; 11 bases are shared with TRBD2. The V gene end was trimmed by 7 bases and the J gene end by 3 bases; junction bases not matched to a gene: 7. Looked up from germline, CDR1 is SEHNR and CDR2 is FQNEAQ (reference sequence). The CDR3 sequence is 16 residues long. The CDR3 here is CASIISGRAHTGELFF. The CDR3 bases are TGTGCCAGCATCATTAGCGGGAGGGCTCACACCGGGGAGCTGTTTTTT.

The genes are TRBV7-8 and TRBJ2-7; TRBD1 is a possible D gene (5 bases). Germline lookup yields CDR1 SGHVS and CDR2 FQNEAQ. V lost 1 base and J 5 bases, leaving 15 bases between the germline ends. The CDR3 runs to 15 residues. CDR3 nucleotide sequence: TGTGCCAGCAGCTTAGTGGGTAGGGGTTTCGACGAGCAGTACTTC. Protein sequence: CASSLVGRGFDEQYF.

The rearrangement links TRBV3-1 (or the pseudogene TRBV3-2) to TRBJ1-3; D not resolved. CDR3 length equals 13 residues. Germline V gene lookup returns CDR1 LGHDT and CDR2 YNNKEL (reference sequence). Trimming removed 5 bases at V and 3 bases at J, with 8 bases between. In DNA, the CDR3 is TGTGCCAGCAGCTCGATAGTTGGAAACACCATATATTTT. This sequence encodes CASSSIVGNTIYF.

This chain uses TRBV12-3 or TRBV12-4 with TRBJ1-2; TRBD1 matches at 9 bases. Unmatched junction bases numbered 12, after V lost 11 bases and J lost 8 bases. This CDR3 region has 13 residues. The CDR3: CADPGTGNNGYTF. The CDR3, as DNA: TGTGCCGACCCCGGGACAGGGAATAACGGCTACACCTTC.

The chain combines TRBV5-1 with TRBJ2-2, with 8 positions matching TRBD2. The V gene's germline CDR1 is SGHRS and CDR2 YFSETQ. The CDR3 is 18 amino acids. J gave up 7 bases and V 0 bases, and 14 bases lay outside the gene matches. CDR3 nucleotides: TGCGCCAGCAGCTTGGACGCTAGCGGGCGTCACGACGACGGGGAGCTGTTTTTT. Its translation is CASSLDASGRHDDGELFF.

CDR3 DNA sequence: TGTGCCAGCAGTGACGGGTTGGATTCCTCTGGGGCCAACGTCCTGACTTTC. It specifies CASSDGLDSSGANVLTF. The chain is built from TRBV6-1 and TRBJ2-6; unclear D gene. The V and J ends lost 3 bases and 0 bases respectively, with 12 bases between them. Germline CDR1 and CDR2: MNHNS and SASEGT. The CDR3 sequence is 17 residues long.

The V and J genes are TRBV6-5 and TRBJ2-1; TRBD2 might be the D (5 bases). The CDR3 runs to 15 residues. Trimming cost V 7 bases and J 1 base, with 14 bases left between them. Germline CDR1 and CDR2: MNHEY and SVGAGI. The CDR3 here is CASTLRGVSYNEQFF. Here the CDR3 DNA reads TGTGCCAGCACGTTACGGGGAGTATCCTACAATGAGCAGTTCTTC.

V usage is TRBV5-1 and J usage is TRBJ1-4; D not certain. Trimming pared 3 bases from V and 5 bases from J, leaving 11 bases between. The CDR3 has 14 residues. Per germline, CDR1 SGHRS and CDR2 YFSETQ. The CDR3 spells CASSSGRRNEKLFF. DNA of the CDR3: TGCGCCAGCAGCTCCGGACGGAGGAATGAAAAACTGTTTTTT.

V usage is TRBV6-5 and J usage is TRBJ2-7; 8 bases fit TRBD1. Germline V gene data show CDR1 as MNHEY and CDR2 as SVGAGI. With 0 bases clipped from V and 6 bases from J, the junction kept 7 bases outside the gene matches. The CDR3 totals 15 residues. Written as DNA, the CDR3 is TGTGCCAGCAGTTACTCCCTACAGGGGGTCCGCGAGCAGTACTTC. Residues: CASSYSLQGVREQYF.

V gene TRBV6-2 or TRBV6-3 combines with J gene TRBJ2-7; possible D gene TRBD2, 6 bases. The CDR3 is 13 amino acids. From germline, CDR1 is MNHEY and CDR2 SVGEGT. The V end lost 5 bases, the J end lost 7 bases, and 15 bases lay between the germline ends. DNA for the CDR3: TGTGCCAGCAGTGCGGGACTGGGGAGGGAGCAGTACTTC. The encoded protein is CASSAGLGREQYF.

This clone was observed once. This chain links TRBV6-5 with TRBJ2-7, with 11 bases identical to TRBD2. Germline CDR1 and CDR2: MNHEY and SVGAGI. The V segment lost 3 bases and the J segment 4 bases; nucleotides outside the gene matches: 5. The CDR3 runs 15 residues. The CDR3 sequence is CASSYRSSGRYEQYF. The DNA for the CDR3 is TGTGCCAGCAGTTATCGGTCTAGCGGGAGGTACGAGCAGTACTTC.

The rearrangement joins TRBV6-1 to TRBJ1-2; 7 bases match TRBD1. Germline V gene data show CDR1 as MNHNS and CDR2 as SASEGT. The CDR3 covers 14 residues. Germline trimming cut 3 bases from V and 0 bases from J; bases unmatched to any gene: 1. The CDR3 bases are TGTGCCAGCAGTGAGGGGACAGCTAACTATGGCTACACCTTC. Translated: CASSEGTANYGYTF.

The genes are TRBV28 and TRBJ1-6; 8 bases fit TRBD1. Looked up from germline, CDR1 is MDHEN and CDR2 is SYDVKM. The V gene end was trimmed by 7 bases and the J gene end by 0 bases; junction bases not matched to a gene: 11. The CDR3 has 18 amino acids. CDR3 region: CASKVFSTGVSYNSPLHF. CDR3 DNA: TGTGCCAGCAAAGTATTCTCGACAGGGGTCTCCTATAATTCACCCCTCCACTTT.

The chain combines TRBV7-3 with TRBJ1-6; maybe TRBD1 (5 bases). Germline values: CDR1 SGHTA, CDR2 FQGTGA. Trimming took 1 base from V and 9 from J, leaving 10 bases between them. This CDR3 spans 14 amino acids. The CDR3 protein is CASSLIGAGSPLHF. The CDR3 nucleotides are TGTGCCAGCAGCTTAATAGGGGCTGGTTCACCCCTCCACTTT.

The chain couples TRBV9 to TRBJ1-1; TRBD1 matches at 7 bases. The CDR3 is made up of 14 amino acids. Germline loops: CDR1 SGDLS, CDR2 YYNGEE. Germline trimming cut 6 bases from V and 1 base from J; bases unmatched to any gene: 6. In nucleotides, the CDR3 is TGTGCCAGCACCAAGGGACAGCCGAACACTGAAGCTTTCTTT. Amino acids: CASTKGQPNTEAFF.

The gene calls are TRBV5-6 and TRBJ2-5, with D possibly matching TRBD1 (5 bases). The CDR3 sequence is 13 residues long. Germline loops: CDR1 SGHDT, CDR2 YYEEEE. The V gene lost 2 bases and the J gene lost 4 bases, with 9 bases spanning the gap. For the CDR3, the DNA is TGTGCCAGCAGCTTTCAGGGTGGAGAGACCCAGTACTTC. Translation: CASSFQGGETQYF.

The chain has TRBV28 and TRBJ1-5, with TRBD1 identical over 8 bases. The CDR3 runs to 14 residues. Germline V gene sequence: CDR1 MDHEN, CDR2 SYDVKM. Trimming at V came to 2 bases and at J to 7 bases, leaving 4 bases not matched to a gene. CDR3 residues: CASSLATGGQPQHF. Written as DNA, the CDR3 is TGTGCCAGCAGTTTAGCCACAGGGGGACAGCCCCAGCATTTT.

This chain links TRBV3-1 (or the pseudogene TRBV3-2) with TRBJ1-5; 9 bases are a match to TRBD1. J gave up 7 bases and V 6 bases, and 19 bases lay outside the gene matches. This CDR3 is built from 18 residues. The germline V gene encodes CDR1 LGHDT and CDR2 YNNKEL (reference sequence). CDR3 in amino acids: CASSHTDRGIHKGQPQHF. The CDR3 DNA sequence: TGTGCCAGCAGTCATACGGACAGGGGAATCCATAAGGGCCAGCCCCAGCATTTT.

The DNA for the CDR3 is TGTGCCAGCAGCCGTCCTCCCGGGAGGGCCACAGAGACCCAGTACTTC. Translated, it gives CASSRPPGRATETQYF. This rearrangement joins TRBV11-2 to TRBJ2-5, with 8 nucleotides matching TRBD2. This CDR3 has 16 amino acids. V shed 5 bases and J 4 bases; nucleotides not matched to a gene: 12. Germline V CDR1 and CDR2: SGHAT, FQNNGV.

This chain joins TRBV5-6 and TRBJ2-1; D not certain. The germline gives CDR1 SGHDT, CDR2 YYEEEE. Deletions cut 0 bases from V and 9 bases from J, with 19 bases between. This CDR3 has 16 amino acids. CDR3 DNA: TGTGCCAGCAGCTTGGGTACTTCGGTAGCTCTGAGTGAGCAGTTCTTC. Translation gives CASSLGTSVALSEQFF.

The chain recombines TRBV10-2 with TRBJ2-7, with D unclear. The V end lost 6 bases, the J end lost 4 bases, and 7 bases lay between the germline ends. There are 11 residues in the CDR3. CDR1 and CDR2 (germline): WSHSY, SAAADI. The CDR3: CASSGSYEQYF. CDR3 in DNA: TGCGCCAGCAGCGGGTCGTACGAGCAGTACTTC.

This chain connects TRBV6-5 to TRBJ2-2; tentatively, D is TRBD2 (5 bases). The CDR3 covers 15 residues. V was shortened by 4 bases and J by 0 bases, with 9 bases between the two germline ends. Germline V gene data show CDR1 as MNHEY and CDR2 as SVGAGI. CDR3 region: CASSLYSANTGELFF. In DNA, the CDR3 is TGTGCCAGCAGTTTGTATAGCGCGAACACCGGGGAGCTGTTTTTT.

The chain couples TRBV5-8 to TRBJ1-6; 11 nucleotides match TRBD1. V shed 2 bases and J 9 bases; nucleotides not matched to a gene: 4. The CDR3 spans 15 residues. Germline loops: CDR1 SGHTS, CDR2 YDEGEE. The CDR3, as DNA: TGTGCCAGCAGCTTCCGGACAGGGGGCCGTTCACCCCTCCACTTT. This sequence encodes CASSFRTGGRSPLHF.

This rearrangement joins TRBV9 to TRBJ2-2, with D possibly TRBD1 on 5 matching bases. The CDR3 has 16 residues. Trimming pared 5 bases from V and 1 base from J, leaving 15 bases between. In germline, CDR1 is SGDLS, CDR2 YYNGEE. CDR3 sequence reads: CASRSASGQNTGELFF. CDR3 coding DNA: TGTGCCAGCAGGAGCGCCTCCGGACAGAACACCGGGGAGCTGTTTTTT.

This chain uses TRBV4-3 with TRBJ2-2; 7 nucleotides match TRBD2. The CDR3 consists of 16 residues. V lost 0 bases and J lost 8; bases outside the gene matches: 9. Germline V gene data show CDR1 as LGHNA and CDR2 as YSLEER. The chain's CDR3 is CASSQDLTTSLGELFF. CDR3 in DNA: TGCGCCAGCAGCCAAGATCTGACGACTAGCTTGGGGGAGCTGTTTTTT.

The chain links TRBV28 to TRBJ2-5; D gene uncertain. Germline V gene data show CDR1 as MDHEN and CDR2 as SYDVKM. The V and J ends lost 9 bases and 0 bases respectively, with 11 bases between them. The CDR3 spans 13 residues. This CDR3 reads CARTATYQETQYF. DNA for the CDR3: TGTGCCAGAACCGCAACATACCAAGAGACCCAGTACTTC.

The chain is built from TRBV28 and TRBJ1-1; possible D gene TRBD1, 5 bases. V was cut by 6 bases and J by 1 base, with 15 bases left in between. This CDR3 comprises 15 residues. Germline-derived CDR1 and CDR2 are MDHEN and SYDVKM. CDR3 protein: CASRLRRGWNTEAFF. For the CDR3, the DNA is TGTGCCAGCAGGCTCCGTCGGGGGTGGAACACTGAAGCTTTCTTT.